The 27 T cell receptor beta chains below come from one sample, sequenced in a study of Ad26.COV2.S vaccination and SARS-CoV-2 variants. Noted treatment: roughly 20 received Ad26.COV2.S at low or high dose, single or two shots; 5 received placebo; per-sample allocation not given. Vaccine and placebo recipients were sampled on day 63 after the first injection. The method was immunoSEQ multiplex PCR; TCRdb's version includes in-frame clones alone and lacks a portion of them. The sample shows about 390,000 clones, approximately 90% of them seen only once. The sample was peripheral blood, taken in a trial of Ad26.COV2.S vaccine versus placebo. Receptors were obtained from a person between 18 and 65 years old who received the Ad26.COV2.S COVID-19 vaccine or a placebo.

A few counts support this clone. The chain is built from TRBV2 and TRBJ2-7, with D possibly being TRBD2 (6 bases). The CDR3 is 13 residues long. The germline V gene has CDR1 SNHLY and CDR2 FYNNEI. Trimming took 2 bases from V and 4 from J, leaving 9 bases between them. The CDR3 reads CASSEIAGYEQYF. Here the CDR3 DNA reads TGTGCCAGCAGTGAAATTGCGGGGTACGAGCAGTACTTC. Full variable domain (missing parts from reference TRBV2 and TRBJ2-7): EPEVTQTPSHQVTQMGQEVILRCVPISNHLYFYWYRQILGQKVEFLVSFYNNEISEKSEIFDDQFSVERPDGSNFTLKIRSTKLEDSAMYFCASSEIAGYEQYFGPGTRLTVT.

The chain is built from TRBV25-1 and TRBJ2-3; perhaps TRBD1 as D (6 bases). CDR1 MGHDK and CDR2 SYGVNS come from the germline V gene. This CDR3 has 14 amino acids. V was clipped by 0 bases and J by 3 bases, with 7 bases between them. The CDR3 nucleotides read TGTGCCAGCAGTGAATATCAGGGGACAGATACGCAGTATTTT. It codes for CASSEYQGTDTQYF.

The chain recombines TRBV10-1 with TRBJ2-1, with TRBD1 identical over 10 bases. V lost 9 bases and J lost 9; bases outside the gene matches: 11. The CDR3 runs to 14 residues. Germline V gene sequence: CDR1 WNHNN, CDR2 SYGVQD (reference sequence). DNA for the CDR3: TGCGCCAGTCGCCGGGACAGGGGTTTTGGTGAGCAGTTCTTC. Amino acid sequence: CASRRDRGFGEQFF.

In this sample, this clone turned up once. The rearrangement uses TRBV29-1 and TRBJ2-3, with 11 positions matching TRBD1. V shed 6 bases and J 2 bases; nucleotides not matched to a gene: 10. The CDR3 runs to 16 residues. Germline V gene sequence: CDR1 SQVTM, CDR2 ANQGSEA. In DNA, the CDR3 is TGCAGCGTCGGATTCTGGACAGGGGGCTCCACAGATACGCAGTATTTT. Its translation is CSVGFWTGGSTDTQYF.

This clone was recorded once. The chain couples TRBV3-1 (or the pseudogene TRBV3-2) to TRBJ1-4, with 7 nucleotides matching TRBD1. This CDR3 is built from 14 residues. V dropped 7 bases and J dropped 10; count of bases not matched to a gene: 12. The germline V gene has CDR1 LGHDT and CDR2 YNNKEL (reference sequence). CDR3: CASTRSGGSRKLFF. CDR3 coding DNA: TGTGCCAGCACGAGATCAGGGGGATCTCGAAAACTGTTTTTT.

The CDR3 sequence is CASSLGGEGTDTQYF. CDR3 DNA sequence: TGTGCCAGCAGCTTGGGAGGGGAGGGCACAGATACGCAGTATTTT. V usage is TRBV11-1 and J usage is TRBJ2-3, with 7 bases aligning to TRBD2. CDR3 length: 15 amino acids. Germline V gives CDR1 SGHAT, CDR2 FQDESV (reference sequence). V dropped 3 bases and J dropped 1; count of bases not matched to a gene: 4. The full variable domain, in which reference TRBV11-1 and TRBJ2-3 provide the parts outside the CDR3, is EAEVAQSPRYKITEKSQAVAFWCDPISGHATLYWYRQILGQGPELLVQFQDESVVDDSQLPKDRFSAERLKGVDSTLKIQPAELGDSAMYLCASSLGGEGTDTQYFGPGTRLTVL.

The chain employs TRBV27 and TRBJ2-3, with D unresolved. V was cut by 2 bases and J by 1 base, with 7 bases left in between. From germline, CDR1 is MNHEY and CDR2 SMNVEV (reference sequence). CDR3 length: 14 amino acids. Here the CDR3 DNA reads TGTGCCAGCAGTTTAGTACTTGGCACAGATACGCAGTATTTT. This gives the protein CASSLVLGTDTQYF.

J is TRBJ1-3 and V is TRBV4-2; D remains unclear. CDR1 is LGHNA, CDR2 YNFKEQ, per germline. The V and J ends lost 4 bases and 5 bases respectively, with 18 bases between them. CDR3 size: 16 residues. DNA of the CDR3: TGTGCCAGCAGCCCCCTCCCCGGGCTGCAGCGAAACACCATATATTTT. The encoded protein is CASSPLPGLQRNTIYF.

The V call is TRBV11-2, the J call TRBJ1-1, with 7 bases fitting TRBD1. The CDR3 totals 14 residues. V lost 3 bases and J lost 11; bases outside the gene matches: 12. Germline V CDR1 and CDR2: SGHAT, FQNNGV. In nucleotides, the CDR3 is TGTGCCAGCAGCTTTGGTTACAGGGGTGTAAGGGCTTTCTTT. It encodes CASSFGYRGVRAFF.

The V and J genes are TRBV11-1 and TRBJ1-6; D ambiguous. Trimming shortened V by 5 bases and J by 8 bases, and 10 bases separated the two germline ends. Germline-derived CDR1 and CDR2 are SGHAT and FQDESV (reference sequence). The CDR3 runs to 13 residues. The CDR3 is CASSRTRDSPLHF. The CDR3 DNA sequence: TGTGCCAGCAGCCGCACCCGGGATTCACCCCTCCACTTT. The full variable domain, its missing parts supplied by reference TRBV11-1 and TRBJ1-6, is EAEVAQSPRYKITEKSQAVAFWCDPISGHATLYWYRQILGQGPELLVQFQDESVVDDSQLPKDRFSAERLKGVDSTLKIQPAELGDSAMYLCASSRTRDSPLHFGNGTRLTVT.

The rearrangement links TRBV3-1 (or the pseudogene TRBV3-2) to TRBJ2-5; unclear D gene. There are 14 residues in the CDR3. V was clipped by 1 base and J by 2 bases, with 8 bases between them. The V gene's germline CDR1 is LGHDT and CDR2 YNNKEL (reference sequence). The CDR3 region has the DNA TGTGCCAGCAGCCAAGTACCCTCTCAAGAGACCCAGTACTTC. Translating gives CASSQVPSQETQYF.

This rearrangement joins TRBV29-1 to TRBJ1-1; possibly TRBD1 for D (6 bases). V lost 5 bases and J lost 5, with 18 bases in between. Germline V gives CDR1 SQVTM, CDR2 ANQGSEA. The CDR3 is 14 amino acids. The CDR3 nucleotides read TGCAGCGTTCACTACCAGGGGTTGAGAACTGAAGCTTTCTTT. Translating gives CSVHYQGLRTEAFF. The full variable domain, its missing parts supplied by reference TRBV29-1 and TRBJ1-1, is SAVISQKPSRDICQRGTSLTIQCQVDSQVTMMFWYRQQPGQSLTLIATANQGSEATYESGFVIDKFPISRPNLTFSTLTVSNMSPEDSSIYLCSVHYQGLRTEAFFGQGTRLTVV.

The rearrangement uses TRBV7-9 and TRBJ1-1; D is unclear. V lost 4 bases to trimming and J lost 3 bases, with 12 bases between them. CDR1 SEHNR and CDR2 FQNEAQ come from the germline V gene (reference sequence). The CDR3 is 14 amino acids. The CDR3 sequence is CASSWRLVDTEAFF. DNA of the CDR3: TGTGCCAGCAGCTGGCGTTTAGTGGACACTGAAGCTTTCTTT.

The chain carries TRBV30 and TRBJ2-5, with TRBD1 as a possible D gene (5 bases). V was cut by 3 bases and J by 5 bases, with 13 bases left in between. The CDR3 has 13 amino acids. Germline-derived CDR1 and CDR2 are GTSNPN and SVGIG (reference sequence). The CDR3 DNA follows: TGTGCCTGGAGCCTAGGGGCCCGGGAGACCCAGTACTTC. This translates into CAWSLGARETQYF.

The chain couples TRBV9 to TRBJ1-3; D not certain. The CDR3 is 14 amino acids. Per the germline V gene, CDR1 is SGDLS and CDR2 is YYNGEE. V lost 0 bases and J lost 0, with 4 bases in between. CDR3 region: CASSVDYSGNTIYF. CDR3 sequence (DNA): TGTGCCAGCAGCGTAGACTACTCTGGAAACACCATATATTTT.

The chain recombines TRBV2 with TRBJ2-7, with a weak D call TRBD2 (6 bases). The germline CDR1 and CDR2 sequences are SNHLY and FYNNEI. V was trimmed by 10 bases and J by 6 bases, leaving 13 bases between them. The CDR3 length is 11 residues. The CDR3 spells CAIRGSGEQYF. CDR3 DNA sequence: TGTGCCATCCGGGGGTCCGGCGAGCAGTACTTC.

This rearrangement joins TRBV6-1 to TRBJ2-2, with no clear D. The CDR3 loop spans 13 amino acids. Germline assignment: CDR1 MNHNS and CDR2 SASEGT. V was pared by 1 base and J by 4 bases, with 4 bases between. The DNA of the CDR3 is TGTGCCAGCAGTGAAGAAAGCACCGGGGAGCTGTTTTTT. Translating gives CASSEESTGELFF.

J is TRBJ1-4 and V is TRBV4-1; D unclear. Looked up from germline, CDR1 is MGHRA and CDR2 is YSYEKL. V was trimmed by 1 base and J by 3 bases, leaving 12 bases between them. This CDR3 spans 16 amino acids. The CDR3, as DNA: TGCGCCAGCAGCCAAGTCGGGTCAGGTTCTAATGAAAAACTGTTTTTT. As protein: CASSQVGSGSNEKLFF.

In nucleotides, the CDR3 is TGTGCCAGCAGCGTAAATGGACAGTATAATGAAAAACTGTTTTTT. It yields the protein CASSVNGQYNEKLFF. The gene calls are TRBV9 and TRBJ1-4; TRBD1 is a possible D gene (6 bases). The germline V and J ends were trimmed by 1 base and 4 bases, with 11 bases remaining between them. The V gene's germline CDR1 is SGDLS and CDR2 YYNGEE. This CDR3 has 15 amino acids.

This clone came up a few times. The chain couples TRBV18 to TRBJ2-2; 12 nucleotides agree with TRBD2. This CDR3 is 16 amino acids long. V dropped 3 bases and J dropped 4; count of bases not matched to a gene: 3. Per the germline V gene, CDR1 is KGHSH and CDR2 is LQKENI. This CDR3 reads CASSPRTSGTTGELFF. CDR3 DNA sequence: TGTGCCAGCTCACCTCGGACTAGCGGGACCACCGGGGAGCTGTTTTTT.

The chain links TRBV25-1 to TRBJ1-4; D may be TRBD1 (6 bases). CDR1 is MGHDK, CDR2 SYGVNS, per germline. V gave up 2 bases and J gave up 6 bases, with 10 bases separating them. The CDR3 has 14 amino acids. The CDR3, as DNA: TGTGCCAGCAGTGAAGTACAGGGAGATGAAAAACTGTTTTTT. This encodes CASSEVQGDEKLFF.

The CDR3 is CASSPLGARQPQHF. The CDR3 coding sequence is TGTGCCAGCAGCCCCCTAGGGGCAAGACAGCCCCAGCATTTT. The chain is built from TRBV6-2 or TRBV6-3 and TRBJ1-5; TRBD1 is a possible D gene (5 bases). This CDR3 is 14 amino acids long. The germline CDR1 and CDR2 sequences are MNHEY and SVGEGT. The V end lost 6 bases, the J end lost 7 bases, and 16 bases lay between the germline ends.

This clone has only one observation. The V call is TRBV5-1, the J call TRBJ1-6; D perhaps matches TRBD1 (5 bases). This CDR3 contains 15 residues. Trimming took off 4 bases at V and 10 bases at J, with 18 bases between the two ends. Germline CDR1 and CDR2: SGHRS and YFSETQ. Here the CDR3 reads CASSTEGRETSPLHF. The CDR3, as DNA: TGCGCCAGCAGCACCGAAGGCAGGGAAACCTCACCCCTCCACTTT.

The V gene is TRBV2, the J gene TRBJ1-6; D unresolved. Trimming shortened V by 4 bases and J by 8 bases, and 6 bases separated the two germline ends. The CDR3 extends over 12 amino acids. From germline, CDR1 is SNHLY and CDR2 FYNNEI. DNA for the CDR3: TGTGCCAGCAGTGTCGAGTATTCACCCCTCCACTTT. Protein product: CASSVEYSPLHF.

This chain links TRBV2 with TRBJ1-5; a possible D gene is TRBD1 (5 bases). The ends were cut back, 0 bases at V and 5 bases at J, with 17 bases in the middle. This CDR3 spans 17 amino acids. Germline-derived CDR1 and CDR2 are SNHLY and FYNNEI. The CDR3 here is CASSEADPGLGYQPQHF. The CDR3 nucleotides read TGTGCCAGCAGTGAAGCGGACCCGGGACTCGGGTATCAGCCCCAGCATTTT.

The chain is built from TRBV6-5 and TRBJ1-2; D possibly corresponds to TRBD1 (5 bases). CDR3 size: 14 residues. Per the germline V gene, CDR1 is MNHEY and CDR2 is SVGAGI. The germline V and J ends were trimmed by 10 bases and 5 bases, with 20 bases remaining between them. The CDR3 sequence: CATTSPRGEYGYTF. The CDR3 DNA reads TGTGCCACCACTTCCCCTCGGGGGGAATATGGCTACACCTTC.

The rearrangement uses TRBV6-2 or TRBV6-3 and TRBJ2-1; 8 positions agree with TRBD1. From germline, CDR1 is MNHEY and CDR2 SVGEGT. This CDR3 has 15 amino acids. The trim removed 5 bases at V and 8 bases at J, leaving 11 bases unmatched. This chain's CDR3 is CASSKDRVGGDEQFF. In DNA, the CDR3 is TGTGCCAGCAGTAAGGACAGGGTCGGTGGGGATGAGCAGTTCTTC.